Each of the 25 T cell receptor beta chains below was sequenced from the same sample in a study of regulatory T cells in long-lasting Graves disease. The sample's time point: newly diagnosed GD, antithyroid drugs for less than 3 months. PBMC-derived RNA was used for the TCR library. The TCR beta library used iRepertoire HTBI primers with Arm-PCR amplification of CDR3. TCRdb redid the calling of the multiplex PCR reads with MiXCR, one entry per CDR3 protein. Among about 450,000 distinct CDR3 sequences listed, 14% were seen once. The same data also went into a second study, on T cells in Graves' hyperthyroidism and ophthalmopathy.

Here the sequenced sample was peripheral blood mononuclear cells (PBMCs), taken at new diagnosis, from a patient treated with antithyroid drugs. The receptors were gathered from a woman between 50 and 59 years old with Graves disease.

The rearrangement uses TRBV18 and TRBJ2-3; 14 positions match TRBD2. The CDR3 has 17 amino acids. Germline V gives CDR1 KGHSH, CDR2 LQKENI. With 1 base clipped from V and 4 bases from J, the junction kept 4 bases outside the gene matches. This chain's CDR3 is CASSPQTSGRAADTQYF. CDR3 sequence (DNA): TGTGCCAGCTCACCACAGACTAGCGGGAGGGCCGCAGATACGCAGTATTTT.

The CDR3 sequence is CASSQDSRPLSLNTEAFF. The DNA for the CDR3 is TGTGCCAGCAGCCAAGATAGCAGGCCACTCTCCCTGAACACTGAAGCTTTCTTT. The rearrangement links TRBV3-1 to TRBJ1-1; D not resolved. This CDR3 has 18 residues. V gave up 0 bases and J gave up 0 bases, with 17 bases separating them. Germline V gene lookup returns CDR1 LGHDT and CDR2 YNNKEL (reference sequence).

This clonotype has at least ten counts. The rearrangement joins TRBV13 to TRBJ2-1; TRBD2 is a possible D gene (6 bases). V was shortened by 6 bases and J by 1 base, with 16 bases between the two germline ends. Germline V gene sequence: CDR1 PRHDT, CDR2 FYEKMQ (reference sequence). The CDR3 spans 16 residues. The CDR3 coding sequence is TGTGCCAGCAGGGTTCTGACTAGTAGTTCCTACAATGAGCAGTTCTTC. Amino acids: CASRVLTSSSYNEQFF.

V is TRBV6-1 and J is TRBJ2-1; 9 bases fit TRBD1. CDR1 MNHNS and CDR2 SASEGT come from the germline V gene. V dropped 3 bases and J dropped 7; count of bases not matched to a gene: 1. The CDR3 loop spans 13 amino acids. In DNA form, the CDR3 reads TGTGCCAGCAGTGACGGGACAGGGAATGAGCAGTTCTTC. Encoded protein: CASSDGTGNEQFF.

The J gene is TRBJ2-7, the V gene TRBV7-9; 8 bases are a match to TRBD2. Germline V lookup: CDR1 SEHNR, CDR2 FQNEAQ (reference sequence). V lost 2 bases, J lost 5 bases, and 8 bases stayed unmatched. CDR3 length: 15 amino acids. As DNA, the CDR3 is TGTGCCAGCAGCTTACCCCAGCGGGAGTCTCACGAGCAGTACTTC. Residues: CASSLPQRESHEQYF.

This chain links TRBV29-1 with TRBJ2-7; tentatively, D is TRBD2 (6 bases). CDR1 is SQVTM and CDR2 is ANQGSEA in the germline V gene. This CDR3 has 14 residues. Trimming shortened V by 1 base and J by 7 bases, and 17 bases separated the two germline ends. The DNA for the CDR3 is TGCAGCGTTGAAGCGGAGGGGTCCTCTGGTGAGCAGTACTTC. Amino acid sequence: CSVEAEGSSGEQYF.

In this sample, this clonotype turned up many times. This chain joins TRBV7-9 and TRBJ2-3, with 7 bases identical to TRBD2. The germline CDR1 and CDR2 sequences are SEHNR and FQNEAQ (reference sequence). CDR3 length: 16 residues. The V segment lost 2 bases and the J segment 2 bases; nucleotides outside the gene matches: 7. CDR3 sequence reads: CASSLLWRESTDTQYF. The CDR3 DNA reads TGTGCCAGCAGCTTACTGTGGCGGGAGTCCACAGATACGCAGTATTTT.

This clonotype was seen at least ten times. The CDR3 DNA reads TGTGCCAGCAGTCACCGGACAGGGGGCGCGGAGACCCAGTACTTC. Its translation: CASSHRTGGAETQYF. J is TRBJ2-5 and V is TRBV28; 11 bases are a match to TRBD1. The ends lost 5 bases at V and 5 bases at J; junction bases unmatched: 7. In germline, CDR1 is MDHEN, CDR2 SYDVKM. The CDR3 covers 15 residues.

This sequence joins TRBV30 and TRBJ2-3, with 14 bases fitting TRBD2. The V segment lost 7 bases and the J segment 1 base; nucleotides outside the gene matches: 13. This CDR3 is 18 amino acids long. Germline loops: CDR1 GTSNPN, CDR2 SVGIG (reference sequence). CDR3 sequence: CASKRTSGRLGGTDTQYF. In DNA, the CDR3 is TGTGCCTCCAAGCGGACTAGCGGGAGGTTAGGAGGCACAGATACGCAGTATTTT.

The rearrangement joins TRBV4-1 to TRBJ2-1, with TRBD2 identical over 7 bases. With 5 bases clipped from V and 4 bases from J, the junction kept 8 bases outside the gene matches. This CDR3 region has 15 residues. Germline values: CDR1 MGHRA, CDR2 YSYEKL. The CDR3: CASSGGGPIYNEQFF. CDR3 in DNA: TGCGCCAGCAGCGGCGGGGGACCAATATACAATGAGCAGTTCTTC.

The CDR3 sequence: CSVELEDEQYF. CDR3 nucleotides: TGCAGCGTTGAACTTGAGGACGAGCAGTACTTC. The chain couples TRBV29-1 to TRBJ2-7; no clear D. V gave up 2 bases and J gave up 5 bases, with 7 bases separating them. Per the germline V gene, CDR1 is SQVTM and CDR2 is ANQGSEA. CDR3 length: 11 amino acids.

V is TRBV5-1 and J is TRBJ2-4, with D unresolved. This CDR3 spans 14 amino acids. V was trimmed by 0 bases and J by 5 bases, leaving 9 bases between them. CDR1 and CDR2 (germline): SGHRS, YFSETQ. The CDR3 spells CASSLEQRQNIQYF. The DNA of the CDR3 is TGCGCCAGCAGCTTGGAGCAAAGACAAAACATTCAGTACTTC.

The V and J genes are TRBV5-1 and TRBJ1-2; 8 nucleotides align to TRBD1. The V gene's germline CDR1 is SGHRS and CDR2 YFSETQ. This CDR3 contains 14 residues. Trimming removed 3 bases from V and 6 bases from J; junction bases left unmatched: 7. The CDR3 is CASSSSGQGDGYTF. For the CDR3, the DNA is TGCGCCAGCAGCTCCTCCGGACAGGGTGATGGCTACACCTTC.

This clonotype was detected a few times. The rearrangement uses TRBV9 and TRBJ2-3; 13 bases are a match to TRBD2. Per germline, CDR1 SGDLS and CDR2 YYNGEE. There are 17 residues in the CDR3. Unmatched junction bases numbered 6, after V lost 0 bases and J lost 5 bases. The CDR3 is CASSVAGLAGSIDTQYF. DNA of the CDR3: TGTGCCAGCAGCGTAGCGGGACTAGCGGGATCTATAGATACGCAGTATTTT.

This clonotype has at least ten counts. V is TRBV5-5 and J is TRBJ2-2; D gene uncertain. The germline CDR1 and CDR2 sequences are SGHKS and YYEKEE (reference sequence). V was trimmed by 3 bases and J by 7 bases, leaving 10 bases between them. The CDR3 length is 13 residues. Here the CDR3 reads CASSSPDVGELFF. CDR3 coding DNA: TGTGCCAGCAGCTCCCCGGATGTCGGGGAGCTGTTTTTT. The variable domain in full, with the rest retrieved from reference TRBV5-5 and TRBJ2-2, is DAGVTQSPTHLIKTRGQQVTLRCSPISGHKSVSWYQQVLGQGPQFIFQYYEKEERGRGNFPDRFSARQFPNYSSELNVNALLLGDSALYLCASSSPDVGELFFGEGSRLTVL.

This clonotype was recorded at least ten times. The chain recombines TRBV4-1 with TRBJ1-2; D not certain. V lost 0 bases to trimming and J lost 4 bases, with 12 bases between them. CDR1 is MGHRA, CDR2 YSYEKL, per germline. The CDR3 spans 15 residues. The CDR3 DNA follows: TGCGCCAGCAGCCAAGAGGTTGGGAGGGCCTATGGCTACACCTTC. Its protein product is CASSQEVGRAYGYTF.

The chain has TRBV6-1 and TRBJ2-1; the match to TRBD2 covers 9 bases. The length of the CDR3 is 15 residues. Germline assignment: CDR1 MNHNS and CDR2 SASEGT. Trimming removed 1 base from V and 7 bases from J; junction bases left unmatched: 5. CDR3 in amino acids: CASSEEGLAMNEQFF. CDR3 bases: TGTGCCAGCAGTGAAGAGGGACTAGCTATGAATGAGCAGTTCTTC.

This clonotype was seen a few times. The chain combines TRBV3-1 with TRBJ2-3, with D hard to call. The V end was cut by 0 bases, the J end by 0 bases, with 13 bases between. The CDR3 sequence is 17 residues long. Germline lookup yields CDR1 LGHDT and CDR2 YNNKEL (reference sequence). The CDR3 is CASSQDPGPYSTDTQYF. CDR3 in DNA: TGTGCCAGCAGCCAAGATCCGGGCCCATATAGCACAGATACGCAGTATTTT.

This chain joins TRBV3-1 and TRBJ2-1, with D tentatively TRBD2 (6 bases). V lost 4 bases and J lost 9, with 16 bases in between. This CDR3 has 14 residues. Looked up from germline, CDR1 is LGHDT and CDR2 is YNNKEL (reference sequence). The CDR3 DNA is TGTGCCAGCAGCCCAGCCACGGCGGGGATTGAGCAGTTCTTC. It specifies CASSPATAGIEQFF.

A few counts support this clonotype. V and J are TRBV20-1 and TRBJ2-5; D perhaps matches TRBD1 (6 bases). Deletions cut 0 bases from V and 2 bases from J, with 16 bases between. The V gene's germline CDR1 is DFQATT and CDR2 SNEGSKA (reference sequence). The CDR3 is 16 residues long. The CDR3 DNA reads as TGCAGTGCTAGAGATCCCCCTGCAGGGGTTCAAGAGACCCAGTACTTC. Its protein is CSARDPPAGVQETQYF.

V usage is TRBV19 and J usage is TRBJ2-7; D might be TRBD1 (5 bases). Germline CDR1 LNHDA, CDR2 SQIVND (reference sequence). The CDR3 runs 21 residues. Trimming shortened V by 5 bases and J by 1 base, and 33 bases separated the two germline ends. This CDR3 reads CASSATRPHPPSTGASYEQYF. DNA of the CDR3: TGTGCCAGTAGTGCGACGAGGCCCCACCCCCCCTCCACAGGAGCTTCCTACGAGCAGTACTTC. Filled out from reference TRBV19 and TRBJ2-7, the complete variable domain reads DGGITQSPKYLFRKEGQNVTLSCEQNLNHDAMYWYRQDPGQGLRLIYYSQIVNDFQKGDIAEGYSVSREKKESFPLTVTSAQKNPTAFYLCASSATRPHPPSTGASYEQYFGPGTRLTVT.

The chain uses TRBV12-3 or TRBV12-4 and TRBJ2-7, with 7 bases matching TRBD1. The CDR3 has 11 amino acids. Trimming at V came to 6 bases and at J to 9 bases, leaving 5 bases not matched to a gene. CDR3 loop: CASRTGFRQYF. CDR3 DNA sequence: TGTGCCAGCAGGACAGGGTTTCGGCAGTACTTC.

The J gene is TRBJ1-5, the V gene TRBV12-3 or TRBV12-4, with TRBD1 matching 9 bases. This CDR3 is built from 16 residues. V shed 2 bases and J 2 bases; nucleotides not matched to a gene: 4. Here the CDR3 reads CASSLQDRGGNQPQHF. In nucleotides, the CDR3 is TGTGCCAGCAGTTTACAGGACAGGGGAGGCAATCAGCCCCAGCATTTT.

This clonotype appeared a few times. This sequence joins TRBV3-1 and TRBJ2-5, with TRBD2 as a possible D gene (6 bases). Germline V gene lookup returns CDR1 LGHDT and CDR2 YNNKEL (reference sequence). The CDR3 extends over 14 amino acids. The germline V and J ends were trimmed by 7 bases and 5 bases, with 17 bases remaining between them. CDR3 sequence: CASTPGSEGETQYF. The CDR3 DNA sequence: TGTGCCAGCACCCCCGGGAGCGAGGGGGAGACCCAGTACTTC.

Points on this clonotype: No conserved phenylalanine or tryptophan is present at the end of the CDR3, so a read error is the likely explanation. CDR3 loop: CSAKPTSGISYEQYL. CDR3 in DNA: TGCAGTGCGAAACCAACTAGCGGGATCTCCTACGAGCAGTACCTC. The chain employs TRBV20-1 and TRBJ2-7; TRBD2 matches 10 bases. The V and J ends lost 6 bases and 0 bases, in that order; junction bases with no gene match: 8. The CDR3 is 15 residues long. In germline, CDR1 is DFQATT, CDR2 SNEGSKA (reference sequence).